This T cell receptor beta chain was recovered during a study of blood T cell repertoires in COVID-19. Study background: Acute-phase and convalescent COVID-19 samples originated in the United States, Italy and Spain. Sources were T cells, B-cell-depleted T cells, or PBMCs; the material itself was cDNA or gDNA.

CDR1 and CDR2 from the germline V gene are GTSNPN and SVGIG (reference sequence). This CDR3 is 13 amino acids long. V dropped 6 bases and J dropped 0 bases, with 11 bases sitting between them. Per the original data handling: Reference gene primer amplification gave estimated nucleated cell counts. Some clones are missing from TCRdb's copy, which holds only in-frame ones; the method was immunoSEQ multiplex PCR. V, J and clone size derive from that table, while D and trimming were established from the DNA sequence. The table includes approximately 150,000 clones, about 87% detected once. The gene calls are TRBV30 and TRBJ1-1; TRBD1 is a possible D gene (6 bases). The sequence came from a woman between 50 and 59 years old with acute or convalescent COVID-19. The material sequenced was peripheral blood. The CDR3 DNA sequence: TGTGCCTGTCACAGGGTTATGAACACTGAAGCTTTCTTT. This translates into CACHRVMNTEAFF.